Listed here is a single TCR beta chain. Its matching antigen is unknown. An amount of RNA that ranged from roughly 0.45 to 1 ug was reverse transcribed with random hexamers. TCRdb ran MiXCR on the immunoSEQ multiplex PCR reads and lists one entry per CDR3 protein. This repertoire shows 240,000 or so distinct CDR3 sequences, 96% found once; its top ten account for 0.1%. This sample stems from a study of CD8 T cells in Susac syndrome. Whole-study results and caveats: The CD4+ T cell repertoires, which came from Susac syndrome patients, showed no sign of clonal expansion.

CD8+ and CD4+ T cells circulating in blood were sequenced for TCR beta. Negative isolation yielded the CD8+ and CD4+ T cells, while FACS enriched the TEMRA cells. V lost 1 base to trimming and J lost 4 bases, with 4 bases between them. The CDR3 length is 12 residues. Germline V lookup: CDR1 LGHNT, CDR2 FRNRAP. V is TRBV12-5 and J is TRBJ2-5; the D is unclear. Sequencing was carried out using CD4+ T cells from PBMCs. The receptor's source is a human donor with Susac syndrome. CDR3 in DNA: TGTGCTAGTGGTTTGGCAAGAGAGACCCAGTACTTC. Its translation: CASGLARETQYF.